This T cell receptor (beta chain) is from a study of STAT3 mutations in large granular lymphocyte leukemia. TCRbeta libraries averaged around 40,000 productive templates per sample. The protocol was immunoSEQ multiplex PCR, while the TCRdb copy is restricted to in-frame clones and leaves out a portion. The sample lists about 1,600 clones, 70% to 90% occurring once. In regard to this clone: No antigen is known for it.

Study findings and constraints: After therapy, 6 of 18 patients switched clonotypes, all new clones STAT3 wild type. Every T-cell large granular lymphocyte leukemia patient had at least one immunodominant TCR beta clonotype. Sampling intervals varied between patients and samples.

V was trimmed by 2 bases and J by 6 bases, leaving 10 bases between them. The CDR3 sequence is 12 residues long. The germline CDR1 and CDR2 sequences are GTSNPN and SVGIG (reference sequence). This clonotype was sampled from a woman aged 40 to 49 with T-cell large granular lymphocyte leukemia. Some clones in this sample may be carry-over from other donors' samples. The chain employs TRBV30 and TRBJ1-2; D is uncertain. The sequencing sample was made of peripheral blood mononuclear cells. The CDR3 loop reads CAWSFGQHGYTF. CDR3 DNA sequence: TGTGCCTGGAGTTTTGGGCAGCATGGCTACACCTTC.